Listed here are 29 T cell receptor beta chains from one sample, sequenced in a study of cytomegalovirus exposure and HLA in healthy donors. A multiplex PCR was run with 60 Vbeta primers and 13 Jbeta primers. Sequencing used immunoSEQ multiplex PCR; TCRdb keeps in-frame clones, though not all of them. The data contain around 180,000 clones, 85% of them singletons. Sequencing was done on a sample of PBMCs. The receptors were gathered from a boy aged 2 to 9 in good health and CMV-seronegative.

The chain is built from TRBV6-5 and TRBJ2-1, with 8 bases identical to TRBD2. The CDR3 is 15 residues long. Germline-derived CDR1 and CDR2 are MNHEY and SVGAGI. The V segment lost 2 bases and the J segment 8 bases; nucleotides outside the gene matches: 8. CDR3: CASSYGGGFGYEQFF. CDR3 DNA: TGTGCCAGCAGTTACGGCGGGGGGTTTGGTTATGAGCAGTTCTTC.

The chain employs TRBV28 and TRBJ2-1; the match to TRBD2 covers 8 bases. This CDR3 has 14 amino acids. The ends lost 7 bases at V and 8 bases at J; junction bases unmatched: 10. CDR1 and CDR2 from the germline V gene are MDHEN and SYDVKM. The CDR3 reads CASNWSGRLHEQFF. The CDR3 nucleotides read TGTGCCAGCAATTGGAGCGGGAGATTACATGAGCAGTTCTTC.

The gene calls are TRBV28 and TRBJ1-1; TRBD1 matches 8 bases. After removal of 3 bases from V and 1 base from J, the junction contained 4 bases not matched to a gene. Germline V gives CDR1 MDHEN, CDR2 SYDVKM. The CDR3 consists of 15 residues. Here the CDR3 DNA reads TGTGCCAGCAGTTTGCAGGGGACAGGGAACACTGAAGCTTTCTTT. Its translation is CASSLQGTGNTEAFF.

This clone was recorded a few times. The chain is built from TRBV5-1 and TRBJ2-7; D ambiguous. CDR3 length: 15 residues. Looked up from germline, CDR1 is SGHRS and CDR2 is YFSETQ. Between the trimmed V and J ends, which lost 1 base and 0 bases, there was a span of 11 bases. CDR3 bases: TGCGCCAGCAGCTTGACGCGACCAGGCTCCTACGAGCAGTACTTC. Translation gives CASSLTRPGSYEQYF.

CDR3 sequence: CASVNRGYGETQYF. The DNA of the CDR3 is TGCGCCAGCGTAAACAGGGGGTATGGAGAGACCCAGTACTTC. The V call is TRBV10-2, the J call TRBJ2-5, with TRBD1 matching over 8 bases. This CDR3 has 14 residues. Trimming cost V 8 bases and J 4 bases; bases outside gene matches: 9. The germline V gene has CDR1 WSHSY and CDR2 SAAADI.

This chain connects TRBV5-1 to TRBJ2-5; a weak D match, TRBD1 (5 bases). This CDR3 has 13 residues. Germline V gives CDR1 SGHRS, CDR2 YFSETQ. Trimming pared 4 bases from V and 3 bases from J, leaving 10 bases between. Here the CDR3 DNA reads TGCGCCAGCAGCCCCCAGGGAAAAGAGACCCAGTACTTC. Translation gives CASSPQGKETQYF.

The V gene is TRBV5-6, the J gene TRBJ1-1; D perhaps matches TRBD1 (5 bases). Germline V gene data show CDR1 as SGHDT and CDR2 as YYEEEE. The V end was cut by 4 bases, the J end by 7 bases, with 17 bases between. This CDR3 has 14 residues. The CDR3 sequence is CASSMFREMSEAFF. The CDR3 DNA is TGTGCCAGCAGCATGTTCAGGGAAATGAGTGAAGCTTTCTTT.

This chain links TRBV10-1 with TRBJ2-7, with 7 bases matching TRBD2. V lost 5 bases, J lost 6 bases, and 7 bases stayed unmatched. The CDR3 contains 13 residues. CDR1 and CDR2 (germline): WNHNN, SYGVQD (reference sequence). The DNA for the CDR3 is TGCGCCAGCAGTCGAGTCCCGGGGGGCGAGCAGTACGTC. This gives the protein CASSRVPGGEQYV.

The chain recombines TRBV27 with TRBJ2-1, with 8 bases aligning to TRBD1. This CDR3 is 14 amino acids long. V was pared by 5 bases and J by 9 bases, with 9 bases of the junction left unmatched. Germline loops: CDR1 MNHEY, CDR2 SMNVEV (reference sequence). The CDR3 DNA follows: TGTGCCAGCAGTCCAGGGGGCGCCCCGATTGAGCAGTTCTTC. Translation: CASSPGGAPIEQFF.

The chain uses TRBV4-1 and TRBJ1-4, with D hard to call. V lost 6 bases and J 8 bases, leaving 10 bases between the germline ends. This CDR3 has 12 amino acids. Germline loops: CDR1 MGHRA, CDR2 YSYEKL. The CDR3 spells CASRRTGEKLFF. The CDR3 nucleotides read TGCGCCAGCAGACGGACGGGAGAAAAACTGTTTTTT.

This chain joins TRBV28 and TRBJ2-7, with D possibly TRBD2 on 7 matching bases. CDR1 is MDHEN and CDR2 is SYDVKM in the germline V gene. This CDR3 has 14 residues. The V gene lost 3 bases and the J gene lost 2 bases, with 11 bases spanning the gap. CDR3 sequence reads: CASSLGGGTYEQYF. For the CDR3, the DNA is TGTGCCAGCAGTTTGGGAGGGGGTACCTACGAGCAGTACTTC.

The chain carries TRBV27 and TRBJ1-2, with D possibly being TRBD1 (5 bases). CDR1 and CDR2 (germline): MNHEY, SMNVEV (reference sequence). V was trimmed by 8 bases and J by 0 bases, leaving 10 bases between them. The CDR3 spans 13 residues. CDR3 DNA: TGTGCCAGCGCGGCAGGGACTAACTATGGCTACACCTTC. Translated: CASAAGTNYGYTF.

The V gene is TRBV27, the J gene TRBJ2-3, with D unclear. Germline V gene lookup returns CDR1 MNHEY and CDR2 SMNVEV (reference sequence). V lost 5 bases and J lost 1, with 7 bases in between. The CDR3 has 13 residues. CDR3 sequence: CASSHRGTDTQYF. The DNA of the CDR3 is TGTGCCAGCAGTCATCGGGGCACAGATACGCAGTATTTT.

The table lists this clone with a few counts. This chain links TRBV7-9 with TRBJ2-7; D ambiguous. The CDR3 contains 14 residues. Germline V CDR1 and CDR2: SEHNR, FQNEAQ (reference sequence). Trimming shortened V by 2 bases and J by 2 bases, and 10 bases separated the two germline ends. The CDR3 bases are TGTGCCAGCAGCTTAACGGCACTAACCTACGAGCAGTACTTC. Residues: CASSLTALTYEQYF.

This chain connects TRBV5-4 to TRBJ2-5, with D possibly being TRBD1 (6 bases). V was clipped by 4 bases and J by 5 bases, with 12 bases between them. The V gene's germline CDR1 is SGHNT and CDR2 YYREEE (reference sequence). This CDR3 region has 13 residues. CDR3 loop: CASSPRGSETQYF. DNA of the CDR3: TGTGCCAGCAGCCCTAGGGGGTCGGAGACCCAGTACTTC.

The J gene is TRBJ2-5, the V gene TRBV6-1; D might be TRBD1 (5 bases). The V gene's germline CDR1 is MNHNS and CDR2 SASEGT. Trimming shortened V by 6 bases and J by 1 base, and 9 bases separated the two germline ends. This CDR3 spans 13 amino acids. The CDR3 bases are TGTGCCAGCAGGCGGCAGGGCCAAGAGACCCAGTACTTC. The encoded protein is CASRRQGQETQYF.

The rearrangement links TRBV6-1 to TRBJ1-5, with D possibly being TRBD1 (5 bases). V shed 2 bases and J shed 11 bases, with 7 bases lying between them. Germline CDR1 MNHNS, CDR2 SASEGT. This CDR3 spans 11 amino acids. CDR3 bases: TGTGCCAGCAGTGAAAGACAGTCCCAGCATTTT. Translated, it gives CASSERQSQHF.

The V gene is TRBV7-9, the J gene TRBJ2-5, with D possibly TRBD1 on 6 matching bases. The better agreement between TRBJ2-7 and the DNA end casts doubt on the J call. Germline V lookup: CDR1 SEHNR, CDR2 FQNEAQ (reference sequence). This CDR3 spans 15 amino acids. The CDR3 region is CASSSLGQNSYEQYF. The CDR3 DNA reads TGTGCCAGCAGCTCGTTAGGACAGAACTCCTACGAGCAGTACTTC.

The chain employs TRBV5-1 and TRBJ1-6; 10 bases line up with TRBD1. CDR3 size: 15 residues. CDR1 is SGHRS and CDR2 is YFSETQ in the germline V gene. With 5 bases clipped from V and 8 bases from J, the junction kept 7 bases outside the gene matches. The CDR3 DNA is TGCGCCAGCAGGTCGGGACAGGGGTCATATTCACCCCTCCACTTT. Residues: CASRSGQGSYSPLHF.

CDR3 DNA: TGTGCCAGCAGTTACTCGGAGGGAAATCAGCCCCAGCATTTT. Residues: CASSYSEGNQPQHF. The chain joins TRBV6-5 to TRBJ1-5; D call uncertain. Germline CDR1 reads MNHEY; CDR2 reads SVGAGI. This CDR3 is 14 amino acids long. The germline V and J ends were trimmed by 0 bases and 4 bases, with 7 bases remaining between them.

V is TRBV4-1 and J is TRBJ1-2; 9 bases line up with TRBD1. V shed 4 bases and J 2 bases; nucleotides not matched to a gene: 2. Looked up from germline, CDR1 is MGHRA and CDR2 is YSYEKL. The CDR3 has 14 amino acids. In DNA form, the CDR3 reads TGCGCCAGCAGCCTTGGGACAGGGAACTATGGCTACACCTTC. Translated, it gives CASSLGTGNYGYTF.

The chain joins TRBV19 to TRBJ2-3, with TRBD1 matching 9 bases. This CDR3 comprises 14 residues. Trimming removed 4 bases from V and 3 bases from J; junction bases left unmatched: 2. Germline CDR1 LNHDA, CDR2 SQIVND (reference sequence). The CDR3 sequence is CASSNRGLTDTQYF. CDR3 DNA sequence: TGTGCCAGTAGTAACAGGGGGCTGACAGATACGCAGTATTTT.

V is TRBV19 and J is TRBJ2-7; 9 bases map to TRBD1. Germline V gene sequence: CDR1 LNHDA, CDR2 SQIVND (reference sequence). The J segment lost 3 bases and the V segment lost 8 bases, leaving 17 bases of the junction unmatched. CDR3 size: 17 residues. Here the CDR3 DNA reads TGTGCCAGTGGTCCCCCCTCCCCGGGACAGGGAAGCTACGAGCAGTACTTC. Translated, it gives CASGPPSPGQGSYEQYF. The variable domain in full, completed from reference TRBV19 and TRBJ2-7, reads DGGITQSPKYLFRKEGQNVTLSCEQNLNHDAMYWYRQDPGQGLRLIYYSQIVNDFQKGDIAEGYSVSREKKESFPLTVTSAQKNPTAFYLCASGPPSPGQGSYEQYFGPGTRLTVT.

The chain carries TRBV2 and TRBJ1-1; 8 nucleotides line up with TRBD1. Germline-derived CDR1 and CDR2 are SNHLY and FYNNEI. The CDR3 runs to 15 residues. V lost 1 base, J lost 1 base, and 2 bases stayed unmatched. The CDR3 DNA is TGTGCCAGCAGTGAAGTAACAGGGGGGAACACTGAAGCTTTCTTT. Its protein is CASSEVTGGNTEAFF.

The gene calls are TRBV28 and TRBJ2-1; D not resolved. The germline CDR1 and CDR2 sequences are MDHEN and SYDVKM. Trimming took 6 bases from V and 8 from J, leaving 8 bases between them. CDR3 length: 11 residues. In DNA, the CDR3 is TGTGCCAGCAGCACTCAGGATGAGCAGTTCTTC. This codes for CASSTQDEQFF.

CDR3 loop: CSVGGGTGAFF. Written as DNA, the CDR3 is TGCAGCGTTGGAGGGGGCACAGGGGCTTTCTTT. The V and J genes are TRBV29-1 and TRBJ1-1, with 7 positions matching TRBD1. The CDR3 sequence is 11 residues long. The germline CDR1 and CDR2 sequences are SQVTM and ANQGSEA. V gave up 4 bases and J gave up 11 bases; unmatched junction bases: 7. Full variable domain (remainder filled in from reference TRBV29-1 and TRBJ1-1): SAVISQKPSRDICQRGTSLTIQCQVDSQVTMMFWYRQQPGQSLTLIATANQGSEATYESGFVIDKFPISRPNLTFSTLTVSNMSPEDSSIYLCSVGGGTGAFFGQGTRLTVV.

The DNA for the CDR3 is TGTGCCAGCAGTTTTAATAGGTTTTGGGCTTCTGAAGCTTTCTTT. This gives the protein CASSFNRFWASEAFF. The V gene is TRBV28, the J gene TRBJ1-1; no clear D gene. The V end was cut by 3 bases, the J end by 6 bases, with 17 bases between. Germline V lookup: CDR1 MDHEN, CDR2 SYDVKM. The CDR3 is made up of 15 amino acids.

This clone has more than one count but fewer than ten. Written as DNA, the CDR3 is TGTGCCAGCTCACCCGACAGGGGGTTCCCCAATGAGCAGTTCTTC. It specifies CASSPDRGFPNEQFF. J is TRBJ2-1 and V is TRBV18; 9 bases are a match to TRBD1. CDR3 size: 15 residues. With V trimmed by 3 bases and J by 6 bases, 6 bases remained unmatched. Germline lookup yields CDR1 KGHSH and CDR2 LQKENI.

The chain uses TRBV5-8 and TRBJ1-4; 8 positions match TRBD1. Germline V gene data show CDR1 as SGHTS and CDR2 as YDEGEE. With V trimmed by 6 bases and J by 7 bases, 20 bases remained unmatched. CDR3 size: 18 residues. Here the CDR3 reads CASIPWNHRGFESEKLFF. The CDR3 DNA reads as TGTGCCAGCATCCCCTGGAACCACAGGGGGTTTGAGAGTGAAAAACTGTTTTTT.